Sequencing of this T cell receptor beta chain was carried out in a study of T cells in Graves' hyperthyroidism and ophthalmopathy. The V and J ends lost 0 bases and 3 bases, in that order; junction bases with no gene match: 4. Per germline, CDR1 MNHNS and CDR2 SASEGT. The CDR3 has 17 residues. Whole-study results and caveats: In blood, most of the thyroid clonotypes expanded above 0.001 were also present.

Participants, patients aged 18 to 65, had newly diagnosed hyperthyroidism with a duration under 2 months. The blood specimen was taken at initial hyperthyroidism diagnosis, before any ophthalmopathy symptoms. TCR beta CDR3 regions were amplified from RNA. First-round RT-PCR of the TCR CDR3 relied on the HTBI primer set. TCRdb reprocessed the multiplex PCR reads via MiXCR and lists one record per CDR3 protein. The sample carries 35,000 to 45,000 distinct CDR3 sequences, about 49% recorded once. This clonotype has a count of ten or more. As yet, its antigen is unknown. This receptor was obtained from a woman between 45 and 65 years old with Graves' hyperthyroidism that later progressed to Graves' ophthalmopathy. Sample: blood. The chain is built from TRBV6-1 and TRBJ2-2; 10 bases fit TRBD2. CDR3 bases: TGTGCCAGCAGTGAAGCTTGGAGCGGGAGGGACACCGGGGAGCTGTTTTTT. It specifies CASSEAWSGRDTGELFF.